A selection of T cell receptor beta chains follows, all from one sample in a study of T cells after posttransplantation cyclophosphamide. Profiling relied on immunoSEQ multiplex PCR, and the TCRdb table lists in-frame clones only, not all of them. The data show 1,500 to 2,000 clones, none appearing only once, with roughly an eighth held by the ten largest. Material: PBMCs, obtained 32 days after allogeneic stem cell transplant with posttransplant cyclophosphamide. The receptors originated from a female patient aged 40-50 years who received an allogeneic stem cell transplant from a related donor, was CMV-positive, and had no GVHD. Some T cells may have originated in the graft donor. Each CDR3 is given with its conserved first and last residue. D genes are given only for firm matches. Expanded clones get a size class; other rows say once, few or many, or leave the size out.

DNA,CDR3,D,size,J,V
TGTGCCACCAGTAGGCGGGACATCCTAATTAGCTCCTATAATTCACCCCTCCACTTT,CATSRRDILISSYNSPLHF,-,medium-sized,TRBJ1-6,TRBV24-1
TGCGCCAGCAGCTTCCTCTATGGGACAGGGATGAACGGGGAGCTGTTTTTT,CASSFLYGTGMNGELFF,TRBD1,medium-sized,TRBJ2-2,TRBV5-1
TGTGCCAGTGCCGGGACAAACTACGAGCAGTACTTC,CASAGTNYEQYF,-,many,TRBJ2-7,TRBV18
TGTGCCAGCAGCTTCACTAGCGGCCCTGAGGAGACCCAGTACTTC,CASSFTSGPEETQYF,TRBD2,medium-sized,TRBJ2-5,TRBV5-4
TGTGCCAGCAGGAGAGGTGGGGGGGGTACTGAAGCTTTCTTT,CASRRGGGGTEAFF,-,medium-sized,TRBJ1-1,TRBV27
TGCGCCAGCAGCCACGGGACAGGAGGAGGGGAAAAACTGTTTTTT,CASSHGTGGGEKLFF,TRBD1,medium-sized,TRBJ1-4,TRBV4-3
TGTGCCAGCAGCAGGGACAGGGGTTACGAGCAGTACTTC,CASSRDRGYEQYF,TRBD1,many,TRBJ2-7,TRBV5-6
TGTGCCAGTAATAAAAGGGACACCAATTGGAACACTGAAGCTTTCTTT,CASNKRDTNWNTEAFF,-,medium-sized,TRBJ1-1,TRBV19
TGCGCCAGCAGCCAAGATCGGTGGCGGGGGGGCTTTTACGAGCAGTACTTC,CASSQDRWRGGFYEQYF,TRBD2,medium-sized,TRBJ2-7,TRBV4-1
TGTGCCAGCAGCCTTACTAGCGGGGGGGCTGGTGAGCAGTTCTTC,CASSLTSGGAGEQFF,TRBD2,medium-sized,TRBJ2-1,TRBV7-8
TGTGCCAGCAGCTTAGAGACAGGGGGCGAAGAGACCCAGTACTTC,CASSLETGGEETQYF,TRBD1,many,TRBJ2-5,TRBV7-2
TGTGCCAGCAGCGTTAGGACAGCCCTTAGCACAGATACGCAGTATTTT,CASSVRTALSTDTQYF,-,many,TRBJ2-3,TRBV9
TGTGCCAGCAGTTACTCAGACAGGGGATGGACTGAAGCTTTCTTT,CASSYSDRGWTEAFF,TRBD1,medium-sized,TRBJ1-1,TRBV6-6
TGCGCCAGCAGTCACACTACTTCTGAAGCTTTCTTT,CASSHTTSEAFF,-,medium-sized,TRBJ1-1,TRBV23-1
TGTGCCAGCAGGGTTGGACACTCCAACTATGGCTACACCTTC,CASRVGHSNYGYTF,-,medium-sized,TRBJ1-2,TRBV2
TGTGCCAGCAGCGAACTAGCGGGGGGGCACAATGAGCAGTTCTTC,CASSELAGGHNEQFF,TRBD2,medium-sized,TRBJ2-1,TRBV2
TGTGCAAGTCGCTTCCCGCACCGGGACAGGGTAGAATACGAGCAGTACTTC,CASRFPHRDRVEYEQYF,TRBD1,medium-sized,TRBJ2-7,TRBV7-9
TGTGCCAGCAGCTTAGCAGGCAGGAGGGTTTATGGCTACACCTTC,CASSLAGRRVYGYTF,-,medium-sized,TRBJ1-2,TRBV7-2
TGTGCCAGCGGGGAGAAGGGGGAGGCCGGGGAGCTGTTTTTT,CASGEKGEAGELFF,-,many,TRBJ2-2,TRBV27
TGCAGCGTTGGGGGACAGGGAAATCAGCCCCAGCATTTT,CSVGGQGNQPQHF,TRBD1,many,TRBJ1-5,TRBV29-1
TGTGCCACCAGTGATGGGCAGGGCCTCGAGCAGTACTTC,CATSDGQGLEQYF,-,many,TRBJ2-7,TRBV24-1
TGTGCCAGCAGCCAAGGAGGACTAGCGGGGGGGCCGGGGGACACAGATACGCAGTATTTT,CASSQGGLAGGPGDTDTQYF,TRBD2,many,TRBJ2-3,TRBV4-2
TGTGCCAGCAGCTCAGACACGAAAGACTACGAGCAGTACTTC,CASSSDTKDYEQYF,-,medium-sized,TRBJ2-7,TRBV12-3/TRBV12-4
TGTGCCACCAGTGTCGGGGATGGTTCACCCCTCCACTTT,CATSVGDGSPLHF,-,many,TRBJ1-6,TRBV24-1
TGTGCCAGCAGCTTACTGGGGGCGGGGGTGCGGCCGAATGAAAAACTGTTTTTT,CASSLLGAGVRPNEKLFF,-,medium-sized,TRBJ1-4,TRBV7-9
TGTGCCAGCAGTTTACCGACAGGGCTAGCCTCCTACGAGCAGTACTTC,CASSLPTGLASYEQYF,TRBD1,many,TRBJ2-7,TRBV12-3/TRBV12-4
TGTGCCAGTATGTCCCGTGAAGCTTTCTTT,CASMSREAFF,-,medium-sized,TRBJ1-1,TRBV19
TGTGCCACCAGTGATTTGCCAGGATGGAACACCGGGGAGCTGTTTTTT,CATSDLPGWNTGELFF,-,many,TRBJ2-2,TRBV24-1
TGTGCCAGTGGACAGGGGCCCACAGATACGCAGTATTTT,CASGQGPTDTQYF,TRBD1,many,TRBJ2-3,TRBV19
TGCAGCGTTGGGGGGGGGCGCGGTGATGGCTACACCTTC,CSVGGGRGDGYTF,-,medium-sized,TRBJ1-2,TRBV29-1
TGTGCCAGCAGACGACTCGGTTTTGGGTTTTACGAGCAGTACTTC,CASRRLGFGFYEQYF,-,many,TRBJ2-7,TRBV7-2
TGTGCCAGCAGTGAACGGGACAGGGGGGCGTTGAACACTGAAGCTTTCTTT,CASSERDRGALNTEAFF,TRBD1,medium-sized,TRBJ1-1,TRBV6-1
TGTGCCAGCAGTTACGGGCGGGGGCCGGGAGATACGCAGTATTTT,CASSYGRGPGDTQYF,-,many,TRBJ2-3,TRBV6-2/TRBV6-3
TGTGCCAGCTGCGCCGGGACAGGGTTATACGAGCAGTACTTC,CASCAGTGLYEQYF,TRBD1,medium-sized,TRBJ2-7,TRBV6-2/TRBV6-3
TGTGCCAGCAGTTTTAGCGGGGCCTACAATGAGCAGTTCTTC,CASSFSGAYNEQFF,TRBD2,medium-sized,TRBJ2-1,TRBV27
TGTGCGAACAGGGGGGCGAATTCACCCCTCCACTTT,CANRGANSPLHF,TRBD1,medium-sized,TRBJ1-6,TRBV28
TGTGCCAGCAGTTCGAACGCCCAGGGGCGCTTTTTGTACGAGCAGTACTTC,CASSSNAQGRFLYEQYF,-,medium-sized,TRBJ2-7,TRBV7-9
TGCGCCAGCAGCTTGGGCCAGGATCAGCCCCAGCATTTT,CASSLGQDQPQHF,-,large,TRBJ1-5,TRBV5-1
TGTGCCAGCAGCCCGGTTGCGGTGAACACTGAAGCTTTCTTT,CASSPVAVNTEAFF,-,many,TRBJ1-1,TRBV27
TGTGCCAGCAGCTCCGCGGGGACAGGGGGGTTCTCTGGAAACACCATATATTTT,CASSSAGTGGFSGNTIYF,TRBD1,medium-sized,TRBJ1-3,TRBV7-9
TGTGCCAGCAGTCTACTCCCAGGGGGGACCGGGGAGCTGTTTTTT,CASSLLPGGTGELFF,-,medium-sized,TRBJ2-2,TRBV6-5
TGTGCCAGCACGACTAGCGGAGCATACAATGAGCAGTTCTTC,CASTTSGAYNEQFF,TRBD2,large,TRBJ2-1,TRBV27
TGTGCCAGCAGTCCGGGACAGGCTCAGCCCCAGCATTTT,CASSPGQAQPQHF,TRBD1,-,TRBJ1-5,TRBV6-1
TGTGCCAGCAGCTTCAGGGGGTTTCCTTACTACGAGCAGTACTTC,CASSFRGFPYYEQYF,TRBD1,medium-sized,TRBJ2-7,TRBV5-6
TGCGCCAGCAGCTTGGCGACCCAGGGGGGAACCGGGGAGCTGTTTTTT,CASSLATQGGTGELFF,-,medium-sized,TRBJ2-2,TRBV5-1
TGCGCCAGCAGTACGGCGGACTATGGCTACACCTTC,CASSTADYGYTF,-,medium-sized,TRBJ1-2,TRBV4-1
TGCGCCAGCAGCTTGGATTCTTCGCCAGGGGGAAACTATGGCTACACCTTC,CASSLDSSPGGNYGYTF,TRBD1,many,TRBJ1-2,TRBV5-1
TGTGCCAGCAGCCCCCAACCCAACAGGGGGGTGACCGGGGAGCTGTTTTTT,CASSPQPNRGVTGELFF,TRBD1,medium-sized,TRBJ2-2,TRBV7-8
TGTGCCAGCAGTGAAGCGCTGACAGGGCCCTCCTACGAGCAGTACTTC,CASSEALTGPSYEQYF,TRBD1,medium-sized,TRBJ2-7,TRBV2
TGTGCCAGCACTGGAGGACTAGCGAGGTACAATGAGCAGTTCTTC,CASTGGLARYNEQFF,TRBD2,medium-sized,TRBJ2-1,TRBV2
TGTGCCAGCAGCCTCATAGGGGTGCCTAGCAATCAGCCCCAGCATTTT,CASSLIGVPSNQPQHF,-,many,TRBJ1-5,TRBV28
TGTGCCACCAGTAAAGGGGGGGCTGGAAATGAGCAGTTCTTC,CATSKGGAGNEQFF,-,few,TRBJ2-1,TRBV24-1